The sequence of this T cell receptor beta chain was determined in a study of T cells after posttransplantation cyclophosphamide. Points from the study as a whole: TRB clonality was highly associated with recipient CMV seropositivity and reactivation.

The CDR3 runs 13 residues. Trimming left V 4 bases short and J 3 bases short, with 7 bases between. Germline V gene lookup returns CDR1 SGHRS and CDR2 YFSETQ. The naive gate required viable CD3+CD4+ or CD3+CD8+ cells with CCR7+CD45RA+CD45RO-CD95-CD27+CD28+ phenotype. Concerning this clone: The antigen is unknown.

The table came from immunoSEQ multiplex PCR; TCRdb's copy has only in-frame clones and leaves some out. The data contain tens of thousands of clones, 90% to 95% of them singletons. V gene TRBV5-1 combines with J gene TRBJ2-2; D is unclear. This sequence was found in a man aged 25-45 years in good health and a related stem cell transplant donor. The sequenced sample was naive CD4+ T cells sorted from blood. CDR3 region: CASSTQYTGELFF. In DNA, the CDR3 is TGCGCCAGCAGCACACAGTACACCGGGGAGCTGTTTTTT.